Below, 18 T cell receptor beta chains from the same sample are listed, as sequenced in a study of blood T cell repertoires in COVID-19. The protocol was immunoSEQ multiplex PCR, while the TCRdb copy is restricted to in-frame clones and leaves out a portion. The table includes under 250,000 clones, approximately 82% detected once. The specimen was peripheral blood. These receptors were collected from a man aged 40-49 years with active or convalescent COVID-19.

In regard to this clone: A read error may account for a junction end that differs from germline. This chain uses TRBV30 with TRBJ2-7, with D unresolved. The V gene's germline CDR1 is GTSNPN and CDR2 SVGIG (reference sequence). CDR3 length: 13 amino acids. The CDR3 loop is CAWSLTTSDEQYF. CDR3 sequence (DNA): TGTGCCTGGAGTTTAACAACCTCCGACGAGCAGTACTTC.

This clone was recorded once. The J gene is TRBJ2-7, the V gene TRBV7-8, with 10 bases aligning to TRBD2. In germline, CDR1 is SGHVS, CDR2 FQNEAQ. Unmatched junction bases numbered 9, after V lost 5 bases and J lost 2 bases. CDR3 length: 16 residues. The CDR3 nucleotides are TGTGCCAGCAGCCAAACGGGACTAGCGTATACCTACGAGCAGTACTTC. This sequence encodes CASSQTGLAYTYEQYF.

This clone was seen only once. The chain carries TRBV28 and TRBJ1-2; TRBD1 aligns across 9 bases. From germline, CDR1 is MDHEN and CDR2 SYDVKM. This CDR3 has 16 amino acids. The V segment lost 5 bases and the J segment 4 bases; nucleotides outside the gene matches: 11. The CDR3 spells CASSLGGTGIGYGYTF. The CDR3 nucleotides read TGTGCCAGCAGTCTAGGGGGGACAGGGATTGGCTATGGCTACACCTTC.

The gene calls are TRBV7-2 and TRBJ1-6; D is uncertain. V was clipped by 5 bases and J by 5 bases, with 16 bases between them. Germline V gene data show CDR1 as SGHTA and CDR2 as FQGNSA. The CDR3 contains 16 residues. CDR3 region: CASSTHSLRNNSPLHF. CDR3 in DNA: TGTGCCAGCAGCACGCACTCACTGAGAAATAATTCACCCCTCCACTTT.

The chain employs TRBV29-1 and TRBJ2-2; the match to TRBD1 covers 9 bases. The germline V gene encodes CDR1 SQVTM and CDR2 ANQGSEA. With 3 bases clipped from V and 5 bases from J, the junction kept 1 base outside the gene matches. The CDR3 loop spans 13 amino acids. CDR3 DNA sequence: TGCAGCGTTGATGGGACAGGGACCGGGGAGCTGTTTTTT. This gives the protein CSVDGTGTGELFF.

The chain combines TRBV6-5 with TRBJ1-1, with D unclear. The CDR3 spans 15 residues. The V gene lost 7 bases and the J gene lost 0 bases, with 15 bases spanning the gap. Per germline, CDR1 MNHEY and CDR2 SVGAGI. The CDR3 region has the DNA TGTGCCAGCACCCCGGGGAAACGGGTGAACACTGAAGCTTTCTTT. It codes for CASTPGKRVNTEAFF.

The chain combines TRBV7-9 with TRBJ2-2, with D uncertain. Trimming left V 0 bases short and J 0 bases short, with 5 bases between. The CDR3 totals 15 residues. Germline lookup yields CDR1 SEHNR and CDR2 FQNEAQ (reference sequence). The CDR3 DNA reads TGTGCCAGCAGCTTAGCAGCGACGAACACCGGGGAGCTGTTTTTT. Its translation is CASSLAATNTGELFF.

V is TRBV6-1 and J is TRBJ2-3; 12 positions agree with TRBD2. The junction had 5 bases not matched to a gene; V was cut back by 1 base and J by 0 bases. There are 18 residues in the CDR3. Germline V CDR1 and CDR2: MNHNS, SASEGT. This CDR3 is CASSEVLAGGYSTDTQYF. The CDR3 nucleotides read TGTGCCAGCAGTGAAGTACTAGCGGGGGGCTATAGCACAGATACGCAGTATTTT.

This clone was found a few times. The chain couples TRBV3-1 (or the pseudogene TRBV3-2) to TRBJ2-3; TRBD2 matches at 10 bases. After removal of 11 bases from V and 6 bases from J, the junction contained 8 bases not matched to a gene. The CDR3 is made up of 13 amino acids. Per the germline V gene, CDR1 is LGHDT and CDR2 is YNNKEL (reference sequence). CDR3 sequence: CAASSGRFDTQYF. CDR3 DNA: TGTGCCGCCTCTAGCGGGAGATTCGATACGCAGTATTTT.

CDR3: CASSQGAGTGSQETQYF. The DNA for the CDR3 is TGCGCCAGCAGCCAAGGGGCCGGGACAGGTTCCCAAGAGACCCAGTACTTC. The chain recombines TRBV4-1 with TRBJ2-5, with 8 bases fitting TRBD1. After removal of 1 base from V and 1 base from J, the junction contained 8 bases not matched to a gene. This CDR3 region has 17 residues. Germline V gene sequence: CDR1 MGHRA, CDR2 YSYEKL.

The chain links TRBV6-4 to TRBJ1-1; D is unclear. V lost 4 bases, J lost 1 base, and 10 bases lay in between. The CDR3 runs 14 residues. Per germline, CDR1 MRHNA and CDR2 SNTAGT. CDR3 in amino acids: CASSVAPGNTEAFF. As DNA, the CDR3 is TGTGCCAGCAGTGTCGCCCCGGGGAACACTGAAGCTTTCTTT.

The chain has TRBV27 and TRBJ2-5, with D uncertain. This CDR3 spans 13 amino acids. The germline gives CDR1 MNHEY, CDR2 SMNVEV (reference sequence). Trimming pared 5 bases from V and 0 bases from J, leaving 7 bases between. DNA of the CDR3: TGTGCCAGCAGTCGTCGGTACCAAGAGACCCAGTACTTC. Translation: CASSRRYQETQYF.

The chain joins TRBV6-2 or TRBV6-3 to TRBJ1-1; the match to TRBD1 covers 8 bases. J gave up 1 base and V 2 bases, and 3 bases lay outside the gene matches. Germline CDR1 and CDR2: MNHEY and SVGEGT. The CDR3 has 15 residues. As DNA, the CDR3 is TGTGCCAGCAGTTACCCGGACAGGGCGAACACTGAAGCTTTCTTT. Residues: CASSYPDRANTEAFF.

The V call is TRBV5-1, the J call TRBJ1-2, with D possibly matching TRBD1 (6 bases). The ends were cut back, 4 bases at V and 10 bases at J, with 14 bases in the middle. The CDR3 extends over 12 amino acids. Germline V gene lookup returns CDR1 SGHRS and CDR2 YFSETQ. The CDR3, as DNA: TGCGCCAGCAGCGATAGAAGGGACACCTACACCTTC. As protein: CASSDRRDTYTF. Based on the CDR3 plus reference TRBV5-1 and TRBJ1-2, the full variable domain is KAGVTQTPRYLIKTRGQQVTLSCSPISGHRSVSWYQQTPGQGLQFLFEYFSETQRNKGNFPGRFSGRQFSNSRSEMNVSTLELGDSALYLCASSDRRDTYTFGSGTRLTVV.

The V gene is TRBV6-4, the J gene TRBJ1-2; 11 bases fit TRBD1. Trimming at V came to 6 bases and at J to 4 bases, leaving 1 base not matched to a gene. Germline CDR1 reads MRHNA; CDR2 reads SNTAGT. This CDR3 contains 13 residues. The CDR3 sequence: CASSGTGGYGYTF. For the CDR3, the DNA is TGTGCCAGCAGCGGGACAGGGGGCTATGGCTACACCTTC.

The genes are TRBV24-1 and TRBJ1-4; unclear D gene. Trimming removed 2 bases from V and 7 bases from J, with 22 bases in between. This CDR3 is 18 amino acids long. CDR1 is KGHDR and CDR2 is SFDVKD in the germline V gene. The CDR3 spells CATSDSAGSARASEKLFF. CDR3 sequence (DNA): TGTGCCACCAGTGATTCCGCTGGGAGCGCCCGGGCGAGTGAAAAACTGTTTTTT.

The chain employs TRBV25-1 and TRBJ1-6; 7 bases align to TRBD1. J lost 9 bases, V lost 6 bases, and 8 bases had no gene match. CDR1 and CDR2 (germline): MGHDK, SYGVNS. This CDR3 comprises 14 residues. The CDR3 loop reads CASSQTGFGSPLHF. In DNA, the CDR3 is TGTGCCAGCAGCCAGACAGGGTTCGGTTCACCCCTCCACTTT.

Only a few counts were recorded for this clone. The rearrangement joins TRBV24-1 to TRBJ2-3; TRBD1 matches 7 bases. The V and J ends lost 10 bases and 2 bases, in that order; junction bases with no gene match: 5. Per the germline V gene, CDR1 is KGHDR and CDR2 is SFDVKD. The CDR3 totals 13 residues. CDR3 sequence (DNA): TGTGCCACTTTAAGGGGGCTCACAGATACGCAGTATTTT. Encoded protein: CATLRGLTDTQYF.